The 19 T cell receptor beta chains below were found in one sample sequenced in a study of blood T cell repertoires in COVID-19. Sequencing used immunoSEQ multiplex PCR; TCRdb keeps in-frame clones, though not all of them. Here the sample spans 15,000 to 20,000 clones, 65% to 85% being singletons. Sequenced material: peripheral blood. The receptor source for this set is a human donor in a cohort sampled during active COVID-19.

This clone was seen just once. The V and J genes are TRBV5-5 and TRBJ1-2; D is ambiguous. This CDR3 is 12 amino acids long. Looked up from germline, CDR1 is SGHKS and CDR2 is YYEKEE (reference sequence). V lost 4 bases and J lost 3, with 7 bases in between. As DNA, the CDR3 is TGTGCCAGCAGCCCCAGTTACTATGGCTACACCTTC. Its protein product is CASSPSYYGYTF.

The chain joins TRBV2 to TRBJ1-4, with D possibly matching TRBD1 (6 bases). The CDR3 totals 14 residues. V shed 10 bases and J shed 2 bases, with 14 bases lying between them. The germline CDR1 and CDR2 sequences are SNHLY and FYNNEI. In DNA, the CDR3 is TGTGCCATACTAGGGGGGGAGACTAATGAAAAACTGTTTTTT. Protein sequence: CAILGGETNEKLFF.

The genes are TRBV9 and TRBJ2-3; tentatively, D is TRBD2 (5 bases). Trimming stripped 0 bases from V and 1 base from J, with 9 bases between. CDR3 length: 15 amino acids. Germline-derived CDR1 and CDR2 are SGDLS and YYNGEE. The CDR3: CASSVASGGTDTQYF. CDR3 nucleotides: TGTGCCAGCAGCGTAGCCAGCGGTGGCACAGATACGCAGTATTTT.

The chain joins TRBV7-2 to TRBJ1-6, with a tentative D call TRBD1 (5 bases). Between the trimmed V and J ends, which lost 1 base and 8 bases, there was a span of 12 bases. Germline V CDR1 and CDR2: SGHTA, FQGNSA. This CDR3 is 15 amino acids long. The CDR3 loop is CASSLDGGRDSPLHF. Here the CDR3 DNA reads TGTGCCAGCAGCTTAGATGGGGGGAGGGATTCACCCCTCCACTTT.

The chain is built from TRBV6-1 and TRBJ1-3, with TRBD1 matching 8 bases. Germline lookup yields CDR1 MNHNS and CDR2 SASEGT. V shed 5 bases, J shed 7 bases, and the junction held 10 bases outside the gene matches. CDR3 length equals 15 residues. In DNA form, the CDR3 reads TGTGCCAGCAGTCCTACCGGGACAGGTTGGAACACCATATATTTT. Translation gives CASSPTGTGWNTIYF.

This clone was seen a handful of times. The chain uses TRBV19 and TRBJ2-3, with 7 bases identical to TRBD2. CDR1 is LNHDA and CDR2 is SQIVND in the germline V gene (reference sequence). After removal of 7 bases from V and 4 bases from J, the junction contained 11 bases not matched to a gene. The CDR3 loop spans 15 amino acids. CDR3 residues: CASTPTGLAADTQYF. Written as DNA, the CDR3 is TGTGCCAGTACCCCAACGGGGCTAGCGGCAGATACGCAGTATTTT.

V is TRBV7-5 and J is TRBJ1-3. TRBV7-5 is listed as a pseudogene. The CDR3 sequence is 16 residues long. The CDR3 protein is CARSLALLGSGNTIYF. The CDR3 DNA follows: TGTGCCAGAAGCTTAGCCTTACTCGGGAGTGGAAACACCATATATTTT.

The chain carries TRBV28 and TRBJ2-1, with 8 bases aligning to TRBD2. Germline V gene lookup returns CDR1 MDHEN and CDR2 SYDVKM. The trim removed 6 bases at V and 6 bases at J, leaving 7 bases unmatched. The CDR3 covers 14 residues. Here the CDR3 reads CASRGLGARNEQFF. CDR3 DNA: TGTGCCAGCAGGGGACTAGGGGCACGCAATGAGCAGTTCTTC.

The rearrangement links TRBV30 to TRBJ2-7; 8 positions agree with TRBD2. The germline gives CDR1 GTSNPN, CDR2 SVGIG (reference sequence). V lost 4 bases, J lost 2 bases, and 7 bases stayed unmatched. This CDR3 has 14 amino acids. The CDR3 is CAWNLAGGAYEQYF. CDR3 coding DNA: TGTGCCTGGAATCTGGCGGGGGGTGCCTACGAGCAGTACTTC.

The chain recombines TRBV27 with TRBJ2-6; D gene uncertain. V was clipped by 6 bases and J by 2 bases, with 14 bases between them. This CDR3 has 16 amino acids. Germline V gives CDR1 MNHEY, CDR2 SMNVEV (reference sequence). In nucleotides, the CDR3 is TGTGCCAGCAGCTTCCTACGGGTGGCTGGGGCCAACGTCCTGACTTTC. Encoded protein: CASSFLRVAGANVLTF.

The chain links TRBV11-2 to TRBJ2-1; 12 bases fit TRBD2. After removal of 3 bases from V and 9 bases from J, the junction contained 6 bases not matched to a gene. Germline loops: CDR1 SGHAT, CDR2 FQNNGV. The CDR3 covers 15 residues. The CDR3 DNA reads as TGTGCCAGCAGCTTGCGACTAGCGGGAGTGGGTGAGCAGTTCTTC. This sequence encodes CASSLRLAGVGEQFF.

This chain joins TRBV7-2 and TRBJ2-1, with 8 bases identical to TRBD2. The CDR3 loop spans 15 amino acids. The J segment lost 7 bases and the V segment lost 4 bases, leaving 9 bases of the junction unmatched. Germline V gene data show CDR1 as SGHTA and CDR2 as FQGNSA. DNA of the CDR3: TGTGCCAGCAGCTCCGGGACGGGGGGGACTAATGAGCAGTTCTTC. Protein: CASSSGTGGTNEQFF.

V gene TRBV19 combines with J gene TRBJ2-3, with D possibly being TRBD2 (6 bases). CDR1 LNHDA and CDR2 SQIVND come from the germline V gene (reference sequence). The CDR3 has 15 amino acids. Trimming cost V 6 bases and J 4 bases, with 17 bases left between them. This CDR3 reads CASRGLLAPADTQYF. The CDR3 coding sequence is TGTGCCAGTAGGGGGTTACTAGCTCCCGCAGATACGCAGTATTTT.

The rearrangement uses TRBV13 and TRBJ1-2; D gene ambiguous. The CDR3 length is 16 residues. The V end was cut by 0 bases, the J end by 4 bases, with 15 bases between. Looked up from germline, CDR1 is PRHDT and CDR2 is FYEKMQ (reference sequence). The CDR3 DNA is TGTGCCAGCAGCTTAGGCCTAACGAGGAGACTCTATGGCTACACCTTC. Amino acid sequence: CASSLGLTRRLYGYTF. The complete variable domain, with remaining parts taken from reference TRBV13 and TRBJ1-2, reads AAGVIQSPRHLIKEKRETATLKCYPIPRHDTVYWYQQGPGQDPQFLISFYEKMQSDKGSIPDRFSAQQFSDYHSELNMSSLELGDSALYFCASSLGLTRRLYGYTFGSGTRLTVV.

The rearrangement joins TRBV5-6 to TRBJ2-7; D is uncertain. From germline, CDR1 is SGHDT and CDR2 YYEEEE. V lost 3 bases and J lost 1, with 8 bases in between. This CDR3 region has 13 residues. The DNA of the CDR3 is TGTGCCAGCAGCTCGGGTCATTCCTACGAGCAGTACTTC. Protein product: CASSSGHSYEQYF.

J is TRBJ1-1 and V is TRBV4-1; a possible D gene is TRBD1 (6 bases). From germline, CDR1 is MGHRA and CDR2 YSYEKL. The CDR3 spans 13 residues. Trimming stripped 4 bases from V and 1 base from J, with 7 bases between. CDR3 protein: CASSPTGNTEAFF. The CDR3 DNA is TGCGCCAGCAGCCCGACAGGGAACACTGAAGCTTTCTTT.

The V and J genes are TRBV24-1 and TRBJ1-2; 7 bases agree with TRBD1. The germline gives CDR1 KGHDR, CDR2 SFDVKD. J was trimmed by 8 bases and V by 4 bases; bases with no gene match: 9. The CDR3 sequence is 14 residues long. The CDR3 DNA is TGTGCCACCAGTGACCGATACTTGGACAGGGGCTACACCTTC. It yields the protein CATSDRYLDRGYTF.

The rearrangement joins TRBV6-1 to TRBJ2-5; D is uncertain. V lost 2 bases to trimming and J lost 1 base, with 11 bases between them. Germline-derived CDR1 and CDR2 are MNHNS and SASEGT. This CDR3 contains 15 residues. The CDR3 is CASSEFVGVQETQYF. The CDR3 DNA is TGTGCCAGCAGTGAATTTGTAGGAGTCCAAGAGACCCAGTACTTC.

This sequence joins TRBV6-6 and TRBJ2-5, with TRBD2 matching 7 bases. Germline CDR1 MNHNY, CDR2 SVGAGI (reference sequence). CDR3 length: 10 residues. The trim removed 10 bases at V and 10 bases at J, leaving 6 bases unmatched. The CDR3 is CATLSGNQYF. CDR3 in DNA: TGTGCCACCCTCAGCGGGAACCAGTACTTC.